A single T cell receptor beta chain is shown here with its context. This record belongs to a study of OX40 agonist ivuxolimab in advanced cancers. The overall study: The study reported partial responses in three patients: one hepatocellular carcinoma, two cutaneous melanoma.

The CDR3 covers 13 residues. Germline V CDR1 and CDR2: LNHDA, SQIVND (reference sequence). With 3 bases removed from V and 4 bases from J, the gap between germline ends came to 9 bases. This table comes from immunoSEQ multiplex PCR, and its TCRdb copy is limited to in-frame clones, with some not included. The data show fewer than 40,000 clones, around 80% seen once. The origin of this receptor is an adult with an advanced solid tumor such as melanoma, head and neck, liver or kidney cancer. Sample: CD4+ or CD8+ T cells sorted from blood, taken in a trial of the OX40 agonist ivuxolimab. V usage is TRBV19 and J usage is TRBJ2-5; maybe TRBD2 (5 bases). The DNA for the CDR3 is TGTGCCAGTAGTATGCAGCGGCGAGAGACCCAGTACTTC. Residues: CASSMQRRETQYF.